The clone carrying this TCR beta chain occurred a few times. A much bigger clone sits one base away, suggesting this may be a read error. Multiplex PCR amplified TCR beta CDR3 with 32 V and 13 J primers. TCRdb reanalysed the multiplex PCR reads using MiXCR and keeps one entry per CDR3 protein. The table shows 30,000 to 40,000 distinct CDR3 sequences, with more than 25% occurring only once. The CDR3 has 15 amino acids. Germline loops: CDR1 LNHDA, CDR2 SQIVND (reference sequence). This sample was taken from a study of immune heterogeneity within non-small cell lung tumors. For each sample, template was about 550 ng of bulk tumor genomic DNA. Surgeons took several biopsies per primary tumor, spaced far apart, during surgery. Curative surgery was performed on patients who had untreated, newly diagnosed non-small cell lung cancer.

J is TRBJ1-5 and V is TRBV19; no clear D gene. This clonotype originated in a man in his forties with non-small cell lung cancer. Sequences were obtained from lung tumor tissue. Written as DNA, the CDR3 is TGTGCCAGTAGTATGAAGGGTAACAGCAATAAGCCCCAGCATTTT. It is translated as CASSMKGNSNKPQHF. Supplemented by reference TRBV19 and TRBJ1-5, the full variable domain reads DGGITQSPKYLFRKEGQNVTLSCEQNLNHDAMYWYRQDPGQGLRLIYYSQIVNDFQKGDIAEGYSVSREKKESFPLTVTSAQKNPTAFYLCASSMKGNSNKPQHFGDGTRLSIL.